This TCR beta chain originates from a study of blood T cell repertoires in COVID-19. The table came from immunoSEQ multiplex PCR; TCRdb's copy has only in-frame clones and leaves some out. This table has about 280,000 clones, 75% to 90% appearing once. Germline V gene data show CDR1 as SGHVS and CDR2 as FQNEAQ. After removal of 3 bases from V and 5 bases from J, the junction contained 12 bases not matched to a gene. CDR3 length equals 16 residues. This chain connects TRBV7-8 to TRBJ2-5; 7 nucleotides align to TRBD2. The receptor was derived from a woman in her fifties or sixties who had recovered from COVID-19. The sample consisted of PBMCs or T cells enriched from blood (not recorded which). CDR3 in amino acids: CASSFGLVQVPETQYF. CDR3 sequence (DNA): TGTGCCAGCAGCTTCGGACTAGTTCAAGTCCCGGAGACCCAGTACTTC.